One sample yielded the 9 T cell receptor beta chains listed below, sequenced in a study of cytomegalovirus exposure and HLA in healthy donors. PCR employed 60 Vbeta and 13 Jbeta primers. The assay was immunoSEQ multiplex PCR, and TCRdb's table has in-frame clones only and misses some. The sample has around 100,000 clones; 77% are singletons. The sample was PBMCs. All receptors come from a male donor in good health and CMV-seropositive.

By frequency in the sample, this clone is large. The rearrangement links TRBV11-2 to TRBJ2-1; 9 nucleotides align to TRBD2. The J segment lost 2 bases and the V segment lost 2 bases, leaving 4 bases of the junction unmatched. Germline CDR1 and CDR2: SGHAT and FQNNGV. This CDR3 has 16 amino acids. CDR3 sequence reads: CASSLRAGGTYNEQFF. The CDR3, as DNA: TGTGCCAGCAGCTTAAGGGCGGGAGGGACCTACAATGAGCAGTTCTTC.

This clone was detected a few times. The CDR3 nucleotides are TGCGCCAGCAGTGAGGATATGGACAGGGCTGGAGATACGCAGTATTTT. Translated, it gives CASSEDMDRAGDTQYF. V is TRBV10-1 and J is TRBJ2-3, with TRBD1 identical over 8 bases. V was pared by 2 bases and J by 5 bases, with 9 bases of the junction left unmatched. Germline V gene sequence: CDR1 WNHNN, CDR2 SYGVQD (reference sequence). The CDR3 extends over 16 amino acids.

In DNA form, the CDR3 reads TGTGCCAGCAGTTTACATAGCAATCAGCCCCAGCATTTT. It encodes CASSLHSNQPQHF. The V gene is TRBV27, the J gene TRBJ1-5, with D hard to call. The germline V and J ends were trimmed by 2 bases and 0 bases, with 2 bases remaining between them. The germline gives CDR1 MNHEY, CDR2 SMNVEV (reference sequence). This CDR3 comprises 13 residues.

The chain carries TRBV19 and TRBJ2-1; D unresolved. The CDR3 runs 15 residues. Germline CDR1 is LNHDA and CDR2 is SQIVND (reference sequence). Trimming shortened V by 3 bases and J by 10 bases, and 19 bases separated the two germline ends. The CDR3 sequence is CASSIMGMSGWEQFF. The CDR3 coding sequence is TGTGCCAGTAGTATTATGGGTATGTCGGGTTGGGAGCAGTTCTTC.

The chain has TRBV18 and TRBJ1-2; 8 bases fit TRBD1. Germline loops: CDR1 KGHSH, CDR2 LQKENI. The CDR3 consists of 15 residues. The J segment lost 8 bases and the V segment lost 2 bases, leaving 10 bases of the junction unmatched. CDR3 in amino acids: CASSPGTGAMMGYTF. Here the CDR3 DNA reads TGTGCCAGCTCACCAGGGACAGGCGCTATGATGGGCTACACCTTC.

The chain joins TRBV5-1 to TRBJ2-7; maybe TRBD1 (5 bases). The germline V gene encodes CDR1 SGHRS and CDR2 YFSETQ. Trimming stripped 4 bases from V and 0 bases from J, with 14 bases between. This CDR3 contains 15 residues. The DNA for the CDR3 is TGCGCCAGCAGCCTGGGTGACAGTAACTCCTACGAGCAGTACTTC. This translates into CASSLGDSNSYEQYF.

CDR3 sequence (DNA): TGTGCCAGCGGGCACGGCCGCTCGAACTATGGCTACACCTTC. Protein product: CASGHGRSNYGYTF. The chain links TRBV6-4 to TRBJ1-2; D gene uncertain. This CDR3 comprises 14 residues. Germline V CDR1 and CDR2: MRHNA, SNTAGT. V lost 8 bases, J lost 2 bases, and 15 bases lay in between.

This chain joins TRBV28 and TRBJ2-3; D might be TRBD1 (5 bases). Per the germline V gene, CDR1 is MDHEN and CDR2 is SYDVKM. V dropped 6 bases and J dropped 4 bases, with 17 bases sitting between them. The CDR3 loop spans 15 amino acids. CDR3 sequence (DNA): TGTGCCAGCAGCCAAACCTTCCAGGGCGCAGATACGCAGTATTTT. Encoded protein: CASSQTFQGADTQYF.

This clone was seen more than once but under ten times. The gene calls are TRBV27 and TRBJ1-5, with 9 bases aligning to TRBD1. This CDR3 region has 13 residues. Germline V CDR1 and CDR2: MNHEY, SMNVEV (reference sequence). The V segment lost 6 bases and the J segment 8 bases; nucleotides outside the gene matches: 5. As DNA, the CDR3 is TGTGCCAGCAGAGGACAGGGGTATGAGCCCCAGCATTTT. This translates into CASRGQGYEPQHF.